The clone carrying this TCR beta chain was seen just once. This sample was taken from a study of shared T cell receptors in the human thymus. CDR3 length: 12 residues. CDR1 and CDR2 from the germline V gene are MNHEY and SVGAGI. With 8 bases removed from V and 8 bases from J, the gap between germline ends came to 13 bases. Sequencing used immunoSEQ multiplex PCR; TCRdb keeps in-frame clones, though not all of them. The repertoire holds hundreds of thousands of clones, with roughly 90% as singletons. These same data were also listed under a study on human thymus T cells. That report notes: An apparent bias in V and J gene usage was seen in thymic and blood repertoires. Related research described thymic repertoires that were highly overlapping among unrelated individuals.

The TCR originated in a boy under two years old with a congenital heart defect. Sequencing used thymocytes. This rearrangement joins TRBV6-5 to TRBJ2-1; D uncertain. The CDR3 sequence: CASGLTRYEQFF. The DNA for the CDR3 is TGTGCCAGCGGCTTGACACGATATGAGCAGTTCTTC.